One T cell receptor beta chain is described in this entry. The source of the sample is a study of blood T cell repertoires in COVID-19. Overall study: The United States, Italy and Spain provided the acute and convalescent COVID-19 samples. T cells, B-cell-depleted T cells, or PBMCs supplied cDNA or gDNA.

Per the study methods: It was from reference gene primer amplification that nucleated cell counts were estimated. Repertoires were generated with immunoSEQ multiplex PCR, while TCRdb's copy carries only in-frame clones and drops some. That table supplies the V and J calls and clone size; D and trimming were determined from the DNA. The sample lists 200,000 to 250,000 clones; around 90% were seen once. This CDR3 has 15 amino acids. Germline V gives CDR1 SEHNR, CDR2 FQNEAQ (reference sequence). V lost 0 bases and J lost 7, with 10 bases in between. Source material: peripheral blood. The TCR comes from a woman between 70 and 85 years old with active or convalescent COVID-19. This chain joins TRBV7-9 and TRBJ1-6; no clear D gene. CDR3 residues: CASSLAPGGNSPLHF. The CDR3 DNA reads as TGTGCCAGCAGCTTAGCGCCGGGAGGGAATTCACCCCTCCACTTT. Full variable domain (missing parts from reference TRBV7-9 and TRBJ1-6): DTGVSQNPRHKITKRGQNVTFRCDPISEHNRLYWYRQTLGQGPEFLTYFQNEAQLEKSRLLSDRFSAERPKGSFSTLEIQRTEQGDSAMYLCASSLAPGGNSPLHFGNGTRLTVT.